This T cell receptor (beta chain) was identified in a study of T cells in Graves' hyperthyroidism and ophthalmopathy. Study conclusions and caveats: Before onset, ophthalmopathy was predicted by the model a median roughly 6.4 months earlier. Researchers report that a 13 V-J model separated ophthalmopathy from stable hyperthyroidism.

In its sample, this clonotype was seen a few times. The antigen is not known. RNA transcripts provided the source from which TCR beta CDR3 regions were amplified. Researchers ran a first-round RT-PCR on the TCR CDR3 using the HTBI primer set. TCRdb re-called the multiplex PCR reads with MiXCR, one entry per CDR3 protein. The sample shows 450,000 to 700,000 distinct CDR3 sequences, about 43% of them seen only once. No progression to ophthalmopathy during 18 months of follow-up defined stable disease. The TCR originated in a woman in her late teens or twenties with Graves' hyperthyroidism. The sequenced sample was peripheral blood or thyroid tissue (not recorded which).

The CDR3 protein is CASSRGTSTDTQYF. CDR3 DNA: TGTGCCAGCAGCAGAGGGACTAGCACAGATACGCAGTATTTT. The chain carries TRBV7-8 and TRBJ2-3, with a tentative D call TRBD2 (6 bases). Trimming shortened V by 5 bases and J by 0 bases, and 9 bases separated the two germline ends. The CDR3 totals 14 residues. The germline V gene has CDR1 SGHVS and CDR2 FQNEAQ. Looking up the rest from reference TRBV7-8 and TRBJ2-3 gives the full variable domain: GAGVSQSPRYKVAKRGQDVALRCDPISGHVSLFWYQQALGQGPEFLTYFQNEAQLDKSGLPSDRFFAERPEGSVSTLKIQRTQQEDSAVYLCASSRGTSTDTQYFGPGTRLTVL.